Each of the 17 T cell receptor beta chains below was sequenced from the same sample in a study of blood T cell repertoires in COVID-19. Sequencing used immunoSEQ multiplex PCR; TCRdb keeps in-frame clones, though not all of them. Among about 400,000 clones listed, roughly 90% were seen once. Sequenced: PBMCs or T cells enriched from blood (not recorded which). The receptors originated from a woman in her 40s with acute COVID-19.

The rearrangement joins TRBV6-1 to TRBJ1-2, with D tentatively TRBD1 (5 bases). Trimming shortened V by 3 bases and J by 2 bases, and 13 bases separated the two germline ends. Germline loops: CDR1 MNHNS, CDR2 SASEGT. The CDR3 sequence is 15 residues long. CDR3: CASSDRGAGNYGYTF. In DNA, the CDR3 is TGTGCCAGCAGTGATCGAGGGGCGGGAAACTATGGCTACACCTTC.

Note on this clone: Other DNA sequences from this sample encode an identical CDR3 as well. The rearrangement links TRBV18 to TRBJ1-1; no clear D gene. The germline gives CDR1 KGHSH, CDR2 LQKENI. This CDR3 region has 13 residues. Trimming left V 2 bases short and J 3 bases short, with 7 bases between. Here the CDR3 DNA reads TGTGCCAGCTCACCAAGCCGCGACACTGAAGCTTTCTTT. This codes for CASSPSRDTEAFF.

The gene calls are TRBV10-3 and TRBJ1-2; TRBD1 aligns across 11 bases. V lost 5 bases and J lost 6; bases outside the gene matches: 5. Germline CDR1 reads ENHRY; CDR2 reads SYGVKD. The CDR3 runs 14 residues. The DNA of the CDR3 is TGTGCCATCAGTTGGACAGGGGGCGCGAATGGCTACACCTTC. This gives the protein CAISWTGGANGYTF.

The chain carries TRBV18 and TRBJ2-1; 11 positions agree with TRBD2. This CDR3 spans 18 amino acids. Trimming cost V 1 base and J 8 bases; bases outside gene matches: 13. Germline V gene lookup returns CDR1 KGHSH and CDR2 LQKENI. The CDR3 sequence is CASSPLSLAGGPSDEQFF. CDR3 DNA: TGTGCCAGCTCACCACTGAGTCTAGCGGGGGGCCCCTCGGATGAGCAGTTCTTC.

This sequence joins TRBV30 and TRBJ2-5, with D perhaps TRBD1 (5 bases). In germline, CDR1 is GTSNPN, CDR2 SVGIG (reference sequence). V gave up 3 bases and J gave up 5 bases, with 19 bases separating them. This CDR3 is 15 amino acids long. As DNA, the CDR3 is TGTGCCTGGAGAGCCGGACACATACAACCTGAGACCCAGTACTTC. Its protein product is CAWRAGHIQPETQYF.

The CDR3 here is CASSFQVNQPQHF. In DNA, the CDR3 is TGTGCCAGCAGTTTCCAGGTAAATCAGCCCCAGCATTTT. The J gene is TRBJ1-5, the V gene TRBV27; D is ambiguous. The CDR3 covers 13 residues. Looked up from germline, CDR1 is MNHEY and CDR2 is SMNVEV (reference sequence). V gave up 3 bases and J gave up 4 bases, with 7 bases separating them.

The rearrangement joins TRBV24-1 to TRBJ1-6, with unresolved D. The V and J ends lost 4 bases and 0 bases respectively, with 27 bases between them. This CDR3 contains 22 residues. The germline CDR1 and CDR2 sequences are KGHDR and SFDVKD. The CDR3 spells CATSDPSLTRQYPSSYNSPLHF. Written as DNA, the CDR3 is TGTGCCACCAGTGACCCATCACTTACACGACAATACCCGAGCTCCTATAATTCACCCCTCCACTTT.

In its sample, this clone was seen once. The V call is TRBV10-1, the J call TRBJ2-4; 15 bases map to TRBD2. The CDR3 extends over 15 amino acids. V was pared by 8 bases and J by 2 bases, with 1 base of the junction left unmatched. Germline V gives CDR1 WNHNN, CDR2 SYGVQD (reference sequence). The CDR3 DNA is TGCGCCAGCGGGACTAGCGGGGGGTCCAAAAACATTCAGTACTTC. It codes for CASGTSGGSKNIQYF.

Note on this clone: In the same sample, other DNA sequences code for this CDR3. V gene TRBV4-1 combines with J gene TRBJ1-5; D uncertain. CDR3 length: 14 amino acids. Trimming removed 0 bases at V and 2 bases at J, with 5 bases between. Germline V gene lookup returns CDR1 MGHRA and CDR2 YSYEKL. CDR3 amino acids: CASSQDPGNQPQHF. DNA of the CDR3: TGCGCCAGCAGCCAAGATCCTGGCAATCAGCCCCAGCATTTT.

This chain joins TRBV27 and TRBJ1-1; 12 bases align to TRBD1. Germline trimming cut 5 bases from V and 4 bases from J; bases unmatched to any gene: 8. Per the germline V gene, CDR1 is MNHEY and CDR2 is SMNVEV (reference sequence). CDR3 length: 16 amino acids. The CDR3 DNA is TGTGCCAGCAGTCCAATGGGACAGGGGGCGAGCACTGAAGCTTTCTTT. Its protein is CASSPMGQGASTEAFF.

The V call is TRBV6-5, the J call TRBJ1-5, with D possibly TRBD1 on 5 matching bases. Germline values: CDR1 MNHEY, CDR2 SVGAGI. The germline V and J ends were trimmed by 6 bases and 6 bases, with 18 bases remaining between them. This CDR3 has 15 residues. The CDR3 DNA follows: TGTGCCAGCAGACCAAAAGGGGTTTACAGTCAGCCCCAGCATTTT. This encodes CASRPKGVYSQPQHF.

The chain is built from TRBV5-4 and TRBJ1-1, with 8 bases fitting TRBD1. This CDR3 comprises 15 residues. The germline CDR1 and CDR2 sequences are SGHNT and YYREEE (reference sequence). V shed 4 bases, J shed 0 bases, and the junction held 5 bases outside the gene matches. The CDR3 nucleotides are TGTGCCAGCAGCAAGGACAGGGTAATGAACACTGAAGCTTTCTTT. Translation gives CASSKDRVMNTEAFF.

This chain links TRBV20-1 with TRBJ1-1, with D hard to call. CDR1 DFQATT and CDR2 SNEGSKA come from the germline V gene (reference sequence). Deletions cut 4 bases from V and 8 bases from J, with 11 bases between. The CDR3 extends over 11 amino acids. CDR3 bases: TGCAGTGCTAATTCGAAGCGGGAAGCTTTCTTT. Translated, it gives CSANSKREAFF.

The rearrangement joins TRBV9 to TRBJ1-6, with D possibly TRBD1 on 6 matching bases. Trimming cost V 3 bases and J 0 bases, with 13 bases left between them. This CDR3 is built from 17 residues. Germline V gene lookup returns CDR1 SGDLS and CDR2 YYNGEE. This CDR3 is CASSEARGGSYNSPLHF. The CDR3 DNA sequence: TGTGCCAGCAGCGAAGCCAGGGGCGGCTCCTATAATTCACCCCTCCACTTT.

V gene TRBV29-1 combines with J gene TRBJ2-3; D might be TRBD2 (6 bases). Between the trimmed V and J ends, which lost 6 bases and 2 bases, there was a span of 18 bases. CDR1 is SQVTM, CDR2 ANQGSEA, per germline. This CDR3 spans 15 amino acids. CDR3 in amino acids: CSVKWGVLDTDTQYF. The CDR3 bases are TGCAGCGTAAAGTGGGGGGTCCTGGACACAGATACGCAGTATTTT.

The CDR3 coding sequence is TGTGCCAGCAGCGGACAGGGGGCCATCCGGGAAGCTTTCTTT. It codes for CASSGQGAIREAFF. This chain joins TRBV14 and TRBJ1-1; 11 positions agree with TRBD1. Germline CDR1 is SGHDN and CDR2 is FVKESK. The CDR3 has 14 amino acids. Trimming took 5 bases from V and 8 from J; bases not matched to a gene: 7.

The rearrangement joins TRBV2 to TRBJ2-4; perhaps TRBD2 as D (8 bases). Germline lookup yields CDR1 SNHLY and CDR2 FYNNEI. The CDR3 length is 15 residues. Trimming pared 6 bases from V and 6 bases from J, leaving 18 bases between. The DNA for the CDR3 is TGTGCCAGCAGGAGGGACAGAAGCGGGGGAAACATTCAGTACTTC. It is translated as CASRRDRSGGNIQYF.